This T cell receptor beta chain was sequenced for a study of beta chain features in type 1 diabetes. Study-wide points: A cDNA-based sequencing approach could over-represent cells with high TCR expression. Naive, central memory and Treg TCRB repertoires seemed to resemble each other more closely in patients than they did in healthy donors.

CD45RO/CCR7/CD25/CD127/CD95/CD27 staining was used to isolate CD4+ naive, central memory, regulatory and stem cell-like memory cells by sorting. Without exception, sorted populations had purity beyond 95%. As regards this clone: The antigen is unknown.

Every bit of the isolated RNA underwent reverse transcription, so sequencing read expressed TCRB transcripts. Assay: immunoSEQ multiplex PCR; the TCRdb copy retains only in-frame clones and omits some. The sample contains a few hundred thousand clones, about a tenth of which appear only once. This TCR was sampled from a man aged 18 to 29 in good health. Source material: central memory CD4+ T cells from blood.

This chain's CDR3 is CASSSGGTNYGYTF. DNA of the CDR3: TGTGCCAGCAGCTCAGGAGGGACAAACTATGGCTACACCTTC. The V call is TRBV7-2, the J call TRBJ1-2; D is perhaps TRBD1 (6 bases). V lost 4 bases and J lost 2, with 11 bases in between. The CDR3 extends over 14 amino acids. Germline V CDR1 and CDR2: SGHTA, FQGNSA.